The clone carrying this TCR beta chain showed up just once. Its antigen remains unidentified. Other nucleotide sequences from this sample produce the same CDR3. The data originate from a study of cytomegalovirus exposure and HLA in healthy donors. Study findings and constraints: In vitro work confirmed that a few CMV-associated chains recognize CMV antigens. Roughly even sequencing depth across donors was the assumption behind the presence/absence analyses. A link between a missense DCLRE1C variant and TCR beta V- and J-gene trimming emerged from a later analysis.

PCR amplification relied on 60 Vbeta primers (plus 13 Jbeta primers). Data came from immunoSEQ multiplex PCR; TCRdb stores just in-frame clones and leaves some out. The sample consists of some 150,000 clones, about three quarters of them appearing once. Trimming took 3 bases from V and 3 from J, leaving 12 bases between them. Germline assignment: CDR1 MNHEY and CDR2 SVGAGI. The CDR3 covers 14 residues. The TCR was taken from a woman between 35 and 50 years old in good health and CMV-seronegative. The chain carries TRBV6-5 and TRBJ2-7; possible D gene TRBD2, 6 bases. The sequenced sample was PBMCs. CDR3 loop: CASSYGGLGYEQYF. The DNA for the CDR3 is TGTGCCAGCAGTTATGGGGGACTGGGCTACGAGCAGTACTTC.